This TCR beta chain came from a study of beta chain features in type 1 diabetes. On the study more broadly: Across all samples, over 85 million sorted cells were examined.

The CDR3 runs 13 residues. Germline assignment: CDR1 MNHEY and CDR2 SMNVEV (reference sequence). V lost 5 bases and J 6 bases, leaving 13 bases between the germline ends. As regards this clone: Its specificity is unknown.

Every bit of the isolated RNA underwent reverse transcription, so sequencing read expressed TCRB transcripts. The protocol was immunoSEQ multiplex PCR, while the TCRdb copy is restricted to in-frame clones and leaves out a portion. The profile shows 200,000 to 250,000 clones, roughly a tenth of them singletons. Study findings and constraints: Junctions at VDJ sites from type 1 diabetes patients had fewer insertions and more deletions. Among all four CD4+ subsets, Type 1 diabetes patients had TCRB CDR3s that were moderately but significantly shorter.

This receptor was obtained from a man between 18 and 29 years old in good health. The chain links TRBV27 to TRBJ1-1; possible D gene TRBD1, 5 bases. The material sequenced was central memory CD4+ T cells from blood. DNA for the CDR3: TGTGCCAGCAGTCAGGGAAGTTTTTCTGAAGCTTTCTTT. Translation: CASSQGSFSEAFF.